This TCR beta chain was found in a study of T cells in Graves' hyperthyroidism and ophthalmopathy. Overall study: Peripheral blood was obtained at initial diagnosis, preceding any treatment.

TCR beta CDR3 regions were amplified from RNA transcripts. Primed by the HTBI set, a first-round RT-PCR was run on the TCR CDR3. TCRdb redid the calling of the multiplex PCR reads with MiXCR, one entry per CDR3 protein. The sample includes a few hundred thousand distinct CDR3 sequences, roughly 15% of them seen just once. Only a few counts were recorded for this clonotype. The antigen remains undetermined. Findings and caveats of the study: Ophthalmopathy cases were set apart from stable hyperthyroidism by a 13 V-J model.

Germline CDR1 SGHVS, CDR2 FQNEAQ. This CDR3 has 14 residues. V lost 3 bases, J lost 2 bases, and 2 bases stayed unmatched. Exclusion followed for patients with uncontrolled infection, other autoimmune disease, pregnancy or lactation. Isolation of PBMCs was performed on roughly 9 ml fresh peripheral blood. The chain couples TRBV7-8 to TRBJ2-5, with 8 bases matching TRBD2. The clonotype was recovered from a woman aged 40 to 55 with Graves' ophthalmopathy. The sequencing input was blood. Written as DNA, the CDR3 is TGTGCCAGCAGCTTCTCTAGCGGGCAAGAGACCCAGTACTTC. It is translated as CASSFSSGQETQYF.